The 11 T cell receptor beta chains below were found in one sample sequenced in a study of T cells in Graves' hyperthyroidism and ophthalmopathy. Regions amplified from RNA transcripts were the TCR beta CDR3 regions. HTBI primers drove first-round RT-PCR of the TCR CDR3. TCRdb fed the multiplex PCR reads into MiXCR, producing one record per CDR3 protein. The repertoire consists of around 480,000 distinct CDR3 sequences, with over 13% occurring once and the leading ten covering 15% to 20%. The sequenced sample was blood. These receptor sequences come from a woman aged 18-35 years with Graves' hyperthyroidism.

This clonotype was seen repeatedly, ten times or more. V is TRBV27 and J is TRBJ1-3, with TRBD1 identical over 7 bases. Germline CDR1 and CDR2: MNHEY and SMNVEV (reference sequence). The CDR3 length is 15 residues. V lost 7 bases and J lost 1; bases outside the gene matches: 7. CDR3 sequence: CASKNLGQSGNTIYF. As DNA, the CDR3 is TGTGCCAGCAAGAACTTGGGACAGTCTGGAAACACCATATATTTT.

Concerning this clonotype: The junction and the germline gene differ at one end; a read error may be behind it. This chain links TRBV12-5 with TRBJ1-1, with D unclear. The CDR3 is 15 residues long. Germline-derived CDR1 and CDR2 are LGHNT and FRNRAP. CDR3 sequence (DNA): TGTGCTAGTGGTTTGGATAAGCCAAAGAACACTGAAGCTTCCTTT. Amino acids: CASGLDKPKNTEASF.

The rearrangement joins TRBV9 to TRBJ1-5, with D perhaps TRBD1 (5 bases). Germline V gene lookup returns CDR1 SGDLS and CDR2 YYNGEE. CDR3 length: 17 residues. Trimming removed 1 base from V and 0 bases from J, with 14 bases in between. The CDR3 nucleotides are TGTGCCAGCAGCGTAAGGGGACCGCGATATAGCAATCAGCCCCAGCATTTT. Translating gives CASSVRGPRYSNQPQHF.

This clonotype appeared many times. CDR3 sequence (DNA): TGTGCCAGCAGCTCAGGGGGTCTCTATGGCTACACCTTC. Translating it yields CASSSGGLYGYTF. The rearrangement uses TRBV12-3 or TRBV12-4 and TRBJ1-2, with 7 bases aligning to TRBD1. This CDR3 has 13 amino acids. V lost 6 bases to trimming and J lost 4 bases; unmatched junction nucleotides: 5.

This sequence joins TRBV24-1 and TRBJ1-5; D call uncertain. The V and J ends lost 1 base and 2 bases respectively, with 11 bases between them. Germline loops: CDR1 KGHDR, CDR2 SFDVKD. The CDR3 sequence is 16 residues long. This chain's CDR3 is CATSDFQSRGNQPQHF. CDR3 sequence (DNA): TGTGCCACCAGTGATTTCCAGAGTAGGGGCAATCAGCCCCAGCATTTT.

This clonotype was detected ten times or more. CDR3 region: CASSLTSANSPLHF. CDR3 coding DNA: TGCGCCAGCAGCTTGACGTCAGCCAATTCACCCCTCCACTTT. The rearrangement joins TRBV5-1 to TRBJ1-6; D is undetermined. The length of the CDR3 is 14 residues. Trimming pared 1 base from V and 7 bases from J, leaving 9 bases between. Germline V gene lookup returns CDR1 SGHRS and CDR2 YFSETQ.

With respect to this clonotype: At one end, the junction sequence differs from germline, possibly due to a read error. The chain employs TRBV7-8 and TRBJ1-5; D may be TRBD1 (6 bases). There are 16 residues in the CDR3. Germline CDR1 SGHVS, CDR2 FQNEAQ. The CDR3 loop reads CASCLGAQNSNQPQHF. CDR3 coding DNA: TGTGCCAGCTGCTTGGGGGCGCAGAATAGCAATCAGCCCCAGCATTTT.

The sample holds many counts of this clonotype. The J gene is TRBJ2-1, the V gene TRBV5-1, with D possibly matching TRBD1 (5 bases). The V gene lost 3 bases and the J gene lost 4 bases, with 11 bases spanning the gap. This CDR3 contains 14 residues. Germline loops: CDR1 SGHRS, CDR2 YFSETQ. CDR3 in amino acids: CASSSLGQYNEQFF. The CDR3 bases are TGCGCCAGCAGCTCCCTGGGGCAGTACAATGAGCAGTTCTTC.

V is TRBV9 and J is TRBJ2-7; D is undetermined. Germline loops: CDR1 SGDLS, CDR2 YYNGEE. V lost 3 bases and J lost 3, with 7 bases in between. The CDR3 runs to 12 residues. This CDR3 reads CASSGANYEQYF. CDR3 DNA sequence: TGTGCCAGCAGCGGAGCGAACTACGAGCAGTACTTC.

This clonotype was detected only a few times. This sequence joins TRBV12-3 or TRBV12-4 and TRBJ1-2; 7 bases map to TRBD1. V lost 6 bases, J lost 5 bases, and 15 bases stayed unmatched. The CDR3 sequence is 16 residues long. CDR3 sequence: CASSQSGQAAVYGYTF. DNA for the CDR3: TGTGCCAGCAGCCAATCCGGACAGGCAGCGGTATATGGCTACACCTTC.

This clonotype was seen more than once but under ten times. The CDR3 spells CASGLAGLGNTEAFF. DNA for the CDR3: TGTGCTAGTGGTTTGGCAGGGCTCGGAAACACTGAAGCTTTCTTT. The chain links TRBV12-5 to TRBJ1-1, with D perhaps matching TRBD1 (5 bases). The germline V and J ends were trimmed by 1 base and 2 bases, with 11 bases remaining between them. The CDR3 length is 15 residues. Germline assignment: CDR1 LGHNT and CDR2 FRNRAP.